Below are 4 T cell receptor beta chains sequenced from a single sample in a study of T cell repertoires in cytomegalovirus infection. From the reads, TCRdb called clonotypes with MiXCR, one entry per CDR3 protein. The table records more than 150,000 distinct CDR3 sequences, about a quarter of them present only once. The sequenced sample was PBMCs. These receptors all stem from a human donor in good health (CMV status not recorded). Some clones in this sample may be carry-over from other donors' samples.

V is TRBV11-3 and J is TRBJ2-3; a weak D match, TRBD2 (6 bases). V dropped 5 bases and J dropped 0 bases, with 12 bases sitting between them. Germline assignment: CDR1 SGHNT and CDR2 YENEEA. This CDR3 spans 15 amino acids. CDR3 sequence: CASSPGTSSTDTQYF. The CDR3 DNA is TGTGCCAGCAGCCCGGGGACTTCTAGCACAGATACGCAGTATTTT.

To note about this clonotype: The junction and the germline gene differ at one end; a read error may be behind it. The chain is built from TRBV12-3 or TRBV12-4 and TRBJ2-2; 8 bases align to TRBD2. This CDR3 is 13 amino acids long. CDR3 amino acids: CDSSPGGRGELFF. The CDR3 DNA follows: TGTGACAGCAGTCCGGGGGGGCGCGGGGAGCTGTTTTTT.

The chain uses TRBV12-3 or TRBV12-4 and TRBJ1-1; 7 bases line up with TRBD1. Losses at the gene ends were 5 bases for V and 8 bases for J; bases not matched to a gene: 8. This CDR3 comprises 13 residues. The CDR3 loop is CASSARTGDEAFF. Here the CDR3 DNA reads TGTGCCAGCAGTGCTCGGACAGGTGACGAAGCTTTCTTT.

This clonotype was counted between two and nine times. This chain links TRBV5-1 with TRBJ1-6, with 7 positions matching TRBD1. In germline, CDR1 is SGHRS, CDR2 YFSETQ. There are 14 residues in the CDR3. Trimming removed 5 bases from V and 8 bases from J; junction bases left unmatched: 7. The CDR3 protein is CASRETGADSPLHF. The CDR3 DNA reads TGCGCCAGCAGGGAAACAGGGGCGGATTCACCCCTCCACTTT.